The T cell receptor (beta chain) under discussion was sequenced for a study of blood T cell repertoires in COVID-19. Overall study context: Sources were T cells, B-cell-depleted T cells, or PBMCs; the material itself was cDNA or gDNA.

How the authors handled the data: The assay estimated nucleated cells by amplifying reference gene primers. Sequencing was performed with immunoSEQ multiplex PCR; in TCRdb, only in-frame clones are kept and a portion is missing. V and J calls and clone size are copied from that table; D and trimming were computed from the DNA. This sample has 230,000 or so clones; roughly 84% occur once, and the top ten carry around 4.4%. This CDR3 contains 15 residues. The V and J ends lost 6 bases and 1 base respectively, with 12 bases between them. Germline V gene sequence: CDR1 SGHTA, CDR2 FQGNSA. The V gene is TRBV7-2, the J gene TRBJ2-2; possible D gene TRBD1, 6 bases. The source material was peripheral blood. The sequence was collected from a man aged 50-59 years with active or convalescent COVID-19. The CDR3, as DNA: TGTGCCAGCAGTTCCCCCAGGGGGAACACCGGGGAGCTGTTTTTT. Encoded protein: CASSSPRGNTGELFF.